This T cell receptor beta chain was identified in a study of OX40 agonist ivuxolimab in advanced cancers. CDR3 length: 14 amino acids. Germline V CDR1 and CDR2: MNHEY, SVGAGI. Trimming removed 4 bases at V and 3 bases at J, with 9 bases between. Produced via immunoSEQ multiplex PCR; TCRdb's table is partial and in-frame only. Counted here are tens of thousands of clones, approximately 84% occurring once; the ten biggest clones make up just over 3%. The specimen was CD4+ or CD8+ T cells sorted from blood, collected in a trial of the OX40 agonist ivuxolimab. The chain joins TRBV6-5 to TRBJ1-4; D call uncertain. The TCR comes from an adult with an advanced solid tumor such as melanoma, head and neck, liver or kidney cancer. CDR3 residues: CASSSSQANEKLFF. Written as DNA, the CDR3 is TGTGCCAGCAGTTCGAGTCAGGCTAATGAAAAACTGTTTTTT.